Listed here are 30 T cell receptor beta chains from one sample, sequenced in a study of beta chain features in type 1 diabetes. Sequencing targeted expressed TCRB transcripts, as all isolated RNA had been reverse transcribed. The assay was immunoSEQ multiplex PCR, and TCRdb's table has in-frame clones only and misses some. The sample lists roughly 610,000 clones, about a sixth occurring once. The sequenced material came from naive CD4+ T cells from blood. These receptors all stem from a man between 18 and 29 years old in good health.

The rearrangement joins TRBV7-2 to TRBJ2-7; D might be TRBD1 (6 bases). The CDR3 consists of 16 residues. Trimming left V 3 bases short and J 2 bases short, with 17 bases between. Per germline, CDR1 SGHTA and CDR2 FQGNSA. This CDR3 reads CASSFRPGQVAYEQYF. The CDR3 DNA reads TGTGCCAGCAGCTTCCGACCGGGACAAGTCGCCTACGAGCAGTACTTC.

The V and J genes are TRBV30 and TRBJ1-1, with D hard to call. Germline V gene data show CDR1 as GTSNPN and CDR2 as SVGIG (reference sequence). The CDR3 spans 14 residues. V was pared by 3 bases and J by 0 bases, with 11 bases between. CDR3 nucleotide sequence: TGTGCCTGGAGCGGCGGCTGGTTGAACACTGAAGCTTTCTTT. Translation: CAWSGGWLNTEAFF.

This clone was seen only a few times. The genes are TRBV14 and TRBJ1-5; D ambiguous. Per the germline V gene, CDR1 is SGHDN and CDR2 is FVKESK. The CDR3 runs 12 residues. With 3 bases removed from V and 4 bases from J, the gap between germline ends came to 4 bases. The CDR3 bases are TGTGCCAGCAGCCAGGTGAATCAGCCCCAGCATTTT. Protein product: CASSQVNQPQHF.

The chain couples TRBV7-2 to TRBJ2-7; D may be TRBD1 (6 bases). Germline CDR1 reads SGHTA; CDR2 reads FQGNSA. There are 14 residues in the CDR3. Between the trimmed V and J ends, which lost 1 base and 3 bases, there was a span of 10 bases. CDR3 coding DNA: TGTGCCAGCAGCTTAGGTCGGACAGTCTACGAGCAGTACTTC. Translation: CASSLGRTVYEQYF.

The gene calls are TRBV5-4 and TRBJ2-3; D is unclear. In germline, CDR1 is SGHNT, CDR2 YYREEE (reference sequence). V lost 1 base and J 5 bases, leaving 14 bases between the germline ends. This CDR3 region has 15 residues. CDR3 bases: TGTGCCAGCAGCTTGTTCAGCAACTTACGAGATACGCAGTATTTT. Amino acids: CASSLFSNLRDTQYF.

This clone was counted only a few times. V is TRBV5-1 and J is TRBJ2-3; unclear D gene. The CDR3 covers 12 residues. CDR1 and CDR2 from the germline V gene are SGHRS and YFSETQ. V shed 0 bases and J shed 10 bases, with 9 bases lying between them. CDR3 protein: CASSLERGPQYF. The CDR3 DNA reads as TGCGCCAGCAGCTTGGAACGTGGGCCGCAGTATTTT.

As regards this clone: In the same sample, other DNA sequences code for this CDR3. The V gene is TRBV18, the J gene TRBJ2-6; no reliable D call. This CDR3 spans 14 amino acids. CDR1 is KGHSH, CDR2 LQKENI, per germline. V was clipped by 3 bases and J by 2 bases, with 5 bases between them. The DNA for the CDR3 is TGTGCCAGCTCACCGGTGGCTGGGGCCAACGTCCTGACTTTC. It specifies CASSPVAGANVLTF.

The genes are TRBV7-3 and TRBJ2-1; D remains ambiguous. The ends were cut back, 0 bases at V and 0 bases at J, with 6 bases in the middle. Germline values: CDR1 SGHTA, CDR2 FQGTGA. CDR3 length: 15 residues. The CDR3: CASSLTGTSYNEQFF. The CDR3 nucleotides are TGTGCCAGCAGCTTAACGGGTACCTCCTACAATGAGCAGTTCTTC.

This clone was counted between two and nine times. V is TRBV21-1 and J is TRBJ2-7. TRBV21-1 is shown as a pseudogene. The CDR3 extends over 10 amino acids. The CDR3 region has the DNA TGTGCCAGCAGCAAAGGGGCTAGGTACTTC. This translates into CASSKGARYF.

The table lists this clone with a few counts. V usage is TRBV10-3 and J usage is TRBJ1-2, with 7 bases lining up with TRBD1. The CDR3 totals 15 residues. Germline V CDR1 and CDR2: ENHRY, SYGVKD. V dropped 0 bases and J dropped 8; count of bases not matched to a gene: 9. The CDR3 protein is CAISESTGQGNGYTF. The DNA for the CDR3 is TGTGCCATCAGTGAGTCGACAGGGCAGGGCAACGGCTACACCTTC.

This clone was counted only a few times. The CDR3: CSFIGAGANVLTF. The DNA of the CDR3 is TGCAGCTTTATCGGGGCTGGGGCCAACGTCCTGACTTTC. This chain joins TRBV29-1 and TRBJ2-6, with D possibly being TRBD2 (5 bases). CDR1 and CDR2 from the germline V gene are SQVTM and ANQGSEA. The germline V and J ends were trimmed by 8 bases and 2 bases, with 10 bases remaining between them. The CDR3 has 13 amino acids.

This clone was observed a few times. The chain joins TRBV7-3 to TRBJ2-2; D could derive from TRBD1 or TRBD2 (5 bases each). The CDR3 is made up of 14 amino acids. Germline V gene data show CDR1 as SGHTA and CDR2 as FQGTGA. Trimming removed 2 bases at V and 4 bases at J, with 8 bases between. DNA of the CDR3: TGTGCCAGCAGCTTAGGGGGATTCACCGGGGAGCTGTTTTTT. Translation: CASSLGGFTGELFF.

This clone was seen a few times. The chain combines TRBV5-1 with TRBJ2-4, with D unclear. Trimming took off 3 bases at V and 0 bases at J, with 10 bases between the two ends. The CDR3 is 15 residues long. Germline V lookup: CDR1 SGHRS, CDR2 YFSETQ. The CDR3 DNA sequence: TGCGCCAGCAGCTCTTACGACTTAGCCAAAAACATTCAGTACTTC. Translated, it gives CASSSYDLAKNIQYF. The complete variable domain, with remaining parts taken from reference TRBV5-1 and TRBJ2-4, reads KAGVTQTPRYLIKTRGQQVTLSCSPISGHRSVSWYQQTPGQGLQFLFEYFSETQRNKGNFPGRFSGRQFSNSRSEMNVSTLELGDSALYLCASSSYDLAKNIQYFGAGTRLSVL.

CDR3 in DNA: TGTGCCAGTGGGGTGGACACTGAAGCTTTCTTT. Protein: CASGVDTEAFF. V and J are TRBV28 and TRBJ1-1; D gene unclear. Germline V gene sequence: CDR1 MDHEN, CDR2 SYDVKM. CDR3 length equals 11 residues. Trimming took off 9 bases at V and 3 bases at J, with 8 bases between the two ends.

The rearrangement links TRBV7-9 to TRBJ1-6; D gene unclear. Trimming removed 1 base from V and 7 bases from J, with 8 bases in between. This CDR3 contains 14 residues. Germline V gene data show CDR1 as SEHNR and CDR2 as FQNEAQ (reference sequence). In DNA form, the CDR3 reads TGTGCCAGCAGCTTAGTTTTAGGAAATTCACCCCTCCACTTT. It encodes CASSLVLGNSPLHF. Full variable domain (outside the CDR3, taken from reference TRBV7-9 and TRBJ1-6): DTGVSQNPRHKITKRGQNVTFRCDPISEHNRLYWYRQTLGQGPEFLTYFQNEAQLEKSRLLSDRFSAERPKGSFSTLEIQRTEQGDSAMYLCASSLVLGNSPLHFGNGTRLTVT.

Of note for this clone: One base away lies a much larger clone, so this may be a sequencing read error. This chain joins TRBV7-3 and TRBJ2-1; D might be TRBD1 (6 bases). Trimming took 3 bases from V and 5 from J, leaving 8 bases between them. The CDR3 is 13 residues long. In germline, CDR1 is SGHTA, CDR2 FQGTGA. For the CDR3, the DNA is TGTGCCAGCAGCTTGAACAGGGACAATGAGCAGTTCTTC. Protein: CASSLNRDNEQFF.

This clone showed up just a few times. The chain employs TRBV12-5 and TRBJ2-7; tentatively, D is TRBD1 (5 bases). The V gene lost 0 bases and the J gene lost 6 bases, with 18 bases spanning the gap. Germline CDR1 LGHNT, CDR2 FRNRAP. The CDR3 loop spans 16 amino acids. The CDR3 DNA sequence: TGTGCTAGTGGTTTGGTAGGTCTCTCCCCTCAGGGCGAGCAGTACTTC. Translated: CASGLVGLSPQGEQYF. The full variable domain, its missing parts supplied by reference TRBV12-5 and TRBJ2-7, is DARVTQTPRHKVTEMGQEVTMRCQPILGHNTVFWYRQTMMQGLELLAYFRNRAPLDDSGMPKDRFSAEMPDATLATLKIQPSEPRDSAVYFCASGLVGLSPQGEQYFGPGTRLTVT.

The rearrangement joins TRBV7-2 to TRBJ1-6; no clear D gene. CDR3 size: 11 residues. Germline V gives CDR1 SGHTA, CDR2 FQGNSA. V was pared by 1 base and J by 13 bases, with 5 bases between. The CDR3 spells CASSLVPPLHF. The CDR3 nucleotides read TGTGCCAGCAGCTTAGTCCCTCCCCTCCACTTT. The complete variable domain, with remaining parts taken from reference TRBV7-2 and TRBJ1-6, reads GAGVSQSPSNKVTEKGKDVELRCDPISGHTALYWYRQSLGQGLEFLIYFQGNSAPDKSGLPSDRFSAERTGGSVSTLTIQRTQQEDSAVYLCASSLVPPLHFGNGTRLTVT.

The rearrangement links TRBV9 to TRBJ2-7; possibly TRBD1 or TRBD2 for D (5 bases each). The V gene's germline CDR1 is SGDLS and CDR2 YYNGEE. The CDR3 totals 15 residues. V lost 0 bases to trimming and J lost 0 bases, with 10 bases between them. Written as DNA, the CDR3 is TGTGCCAGCAGCGTAGCCGGGACGAGCTCCTACGAGCAGTACTTC. Translation gives CASSVAGTSSYEQYF.

This clone was picked up a small number of times. J is TRBJ2-6 and V is TRBV19, with D uncertain. The length of the CDR3 is 16 residues. The V gene lost 6 bases and the J gene lost 0 bases, with 12 bases spanning the gap. The germline V gene encodes CDR1 LNHDA and CDR2 SQIVND (reference sequence). Written as DNA, the CDR3 is TGTGCCAGTAGGCTACCGATCGTCTCTGGGGCCAACGTCCTGACTTTC. This encodes CASRLPIVSGANVLTF.

This chain joins TRBV29-1 and TRBJ1-2; D is unresolved. There are 16 residues in the CDR3. CDR1 is SQVTM and CDR2 is ANQGSEA in the germline V gene. With 0 bases removed from V and 4 bases from J, the gap between germline ends came to 18 bases. For the CDR3, the DNA is TGCAGCGTTGAAGATCTTATCCAATTCGGGAGCTATGGCTACACCTTC. Translated, it gives CSVEDLIQFGSYGYTF.

This chain uses TRBV5-1 with TRBJ2-2; unclear D gene. CDR3 size: 15 residues. In germline, CDR1 is SGHRS, CDR2 YFSETQ. V was clipped by 0 bases and J by 4 bases, with 10 bases between them. CDR3 protein: CASSLAHGGTGELFF. As DNA, the CDR3 is TGCGCCAGCAGCTTGGCCCACGGTGGCACCGGGGAGCTGTTTTTT. The variable domain in full, with the rest retrieved from reference TRBV5-1 and TRBJ2-2, is KAGVTQTPRYLIKTRGQQVTLSCSPISGHRSVSWYQQTPGQGLQFLFEYFSETQRNKGNFPGRFSGRQFSNSRSEMNVSTLELGDSALYLCASSLAHGGTGELFFGEGSRLTVL.

The rearrangement joins TRBV4-3 to TRBJ1-3; no clear D. This CDR3 region has 17 residues. Trimming removed 4 bases from V and 0 bases from J, with 16 bases in between. The V gene's germline CDR1 is LGHNA and CDR2 YSLEER. In nucleotides, the CDR3 is TGCGCCAGCAGCCGGCACGCGACACGAAACTCTGGAAACACCATATATTTT. It yields the protein CASSRHATRNSGNTIYF.

This chain connects TRBV9 to TRBJ1-3; D uncertain. Germline CDR1 reads SGDLS; CDR2 reads YYNGEE. The CDR3 covers 15 residues. Trimming removed 2 bases at V and 2 bases at J, with 11 bases between. CDR3 sequence reads: CASSVGVGPGNTIYF. In DNA form, the CDR3 reads TGTGCCAGCAGCGTGGGCGTGGGTCCTGGAAACACCATATATTTT.

A few counts support this clone. The chain joins TRBV28 to TRBJ2-7; TRBD1 aligns across 8 bases. The CDR3 length is 15 residues. From germline, CDR1 is MDHEN and CDR2 SYDVKM. Trimming removed 4 bases from V and 0 bases from J; junction bases left unmatched: 5. The CDR3 here is CASSSRDRSSYEQYF. The CDR3 nucleotides read TGTGCCAGCAGTTCCCGGGACAGGAGCTCCTACGAGCAGTACTTC.

V usage is TRBV5-5 and J usage is TRBJ2-1; D gene uncertain. CDR1 and CDR2 from the germline V gene are SGHKS and YYEKEE (reference sequence). CDR3 length equals 13 residues. V was pared by 5 bases and J by 4 bases, with 10 bases between. The CDR3 reads CASSIAVYNEQFF. The CDR3, as DNA: TGTGCCAGCAGTATTGCGGTTTACAATGAGCAGTTCTTC.

This clone was found a few times. The gene calls are TRBV14 and TRBJ1-2; possible D gene TRBD1, 5 bases. V gave up 4 bases and J gave up 4 bases, with 16 bases separating them. CDR1 is SGHDN, CDR2 FVKESK, per germline. The CDR3 is 15 amino acids. CDR3 sequence reads: CASSPQTGGTYGYTF. DNA of the CDR3: TGTGCCAGCAGCCCACAGACGGGGGGAACCTATGGCTACACCTTC.

The J gene is TRBJ2-1, the V gene TRBV5-6, with 11 bases identical to TRBD2. CDR3 length: 16 amino acids. Losses at the gene ends were 4 bases for V and 10 bases for J; bases not matched to a gene: 13. Per germline, CDR1 SGHDT and CDR2 YYEEEE. CDR3 sequence reads: CASSPMGLADLKEQFF. As DNA, the CDR3 is TGTGCCAGCAGCCCCATGGGACTAGCGGATCTTAAAGAGCAGTTCTTC.

This clone turned up a few times. The rearrangement links TRBV4-1 to TRBJ1-2; TRBD1 matches 9 bases. Trimming took 5 bases from V and 0 from J; bases not matched to a gene: 7. CDR3 length equals 16 residues. Germline V gene sequence: CDR1 MGHRA, CDR2 YSYEKL. The CDR3 coding sequence is TGCGCCAGCAGCGCCGGACAGGGGAAGGCTAACTATGGCTACACCTTC. It is translated as CASSAGQGKANYGYTF.

This sequence joins TRBV19 and TRBJ2-7; 7 nucleotides agree with TRBD1. There are 15 residues in the CDR3. Trimming removed 3 bases from V and 0 bases from J; junction bases left unmatched: 5. Per germline, CDR1 LNHDA and CDR2 SQIVND (reference sequence). This CDR3 is CASSMTGSSSYEQYF. As DNA, the CDR3 is TGTGCCAGTAGTATGACAGGGAGCAGCTCCTACGAGCAGTACTTC.